These 20 T cell receptor beta chains share one sample of origin, sequenced in a study of T cells in Graves' hyperthyroidism and ophthalmopathy. RNA transcripts gave rise to amplified TCR beta CDR3 regions. HTBI primers were employed in a first-round RT-PCR of the TCR CDR3. MiXCR, applied by TCRdb to the multiplex PCR reads, yields one record per CDR3 protein. In the table there are roughly 580,000 distinct CDR3 sequences, 11% to 15% of which are singletons. The source material was blood. The receptors were gathered from a young woman with Graves' hyperthyroidism that later progressed to Graves' ophthalmopathy.

This clonotype was observed at least ten times. This chain connects TRBV19 to TRBJ1-4, with a weak D call TRBD1 (6 bases). CDR1 and CDR2 from the germline V gene are LNHDA and SQIVND (reference sequence). The CDR3 spans 15 residues. V was trimmed by 4 bases and J by 6 bases, leaving 15 bases between them. CDR3 sequence (DNA): TGTGCCAGTAGTAATGTCGGCAGGGGAGATGAAAAACTGTTTTTT. Translation: CASSNVGRGDEKLFF.

This clonotype was detected many times. This chain links TRBV11-2 with TRBJ2-7; D is perhaps TRBD2 (5 bases). CDR3 length: 15 residues. CDR1 is SGHAT and CDR2 is FQNNGV in the germline V gene. V gave up 5 bases and J gave up 0 bases, with 14 bases separating them. The CDR3 DNA reads as TGTGCCAGCAGCCCCGGGGTCCTAAGCTCCTACGAGCAGTACTTC. Residues: CASSPGVLSSYEQYF.

This clonotype was seen at least ten times. CDR3 protein: CASSSQGNEQYF. CDR3 nucleotides: TGTGCCAGCAGTTCTCAGGGGAACGAGCAGTACTTC. The chain combines TRBV2 with TRBJ2-7, with D perhaps matching TRBD1 (6 bases). The CDR3 spans 12 residues. V lost 5 bases and J 5 bases, leaving 10 bases between the germline ends. Germline CDR1 and CDR2: SNHLY and FYNNEI.

CDR3 nucleotide sequence: TGCAGCGTTCTAGGGGGCTCGAACACCGGGGAGCTGTTTTTT. It is translated as CSVLGGSNTGELFF. The rearrangement links TRBV29-1 to TRBJ2-2; 7 bases fit TRBD1. Trimming at V came to 5 bases and at J to 0 bases, leaving 3 bases not matched to a gene. This CDR3 is 14 amino acids long. From germline, CDR1 is SQVTM and CDR2 ANQGSEA.

This clonotype came up many times. The chain uses TRBV29-1 and TRBJ2-5; 7 bases map to TRBD1. The CDR3 covers 14 residues. CDR1 and CDR2 from the germline V gene are SQVTM and ANQGSEA. V lost 6 bases, J lost 1 base, and 8 bases stayed unmatched. DNA of the CDR3: TGCAGCGTAGGGGATGGGACAGCCCAAGAGACCCAGTACTTC. The encoded protein is CSVGDGTAQETQYF.

This clonotype was seen many times. The chain is built from TRBV11-1 and TRBJ2-1, with a possible D match to TRBD1 (6 bases). V lost 3 bases to trimming and J lost 0 bases, with 9 bases between them. This CDR3 comprises 15 residues. The germline CDR1 and CDR2 sequences are SGHAT and FQDESV (reference sequence). CDR3 sequence reads: CASSFQGPSYNEQFF. CDR3 bases: TGTGCCAGCAGCTTCCAGGGGCCCTCCTACAATGAGCAGTTCTTC.

This clonotype was recorded many times. The gene calls are TRBV12-3 or TRBV12-4 and TRBJ1-4; 9 bases are shared with TRBD1. The CDR3 sequence is 14 residues long. V lost 10 bases, J lost 8 bases, and 11 bases stayed unmatched. The CDR3 is CATTRDRGKEKLFF. The DNA for the CDR3 is TGTGCCACCACCAGAGACAGGGGGAAGGAAAAACTGTTTTTT.

About this clonotype itself: A read error may explain this, as a much larger clone is one base away. This sequence joins TRBV27 and TRBJ1-1; no reliable D call. The CDR3 totals 14 residues. Per germline, CDR1 MNHEY and CDR2 SMNVEV (reference sequence). This CDR3 reads CASSSPSQNTEASF. In DNA form, the CDR3 reads TGTGCCAGCAGTTCTCCGTCCCAGAACACTGAAGCTTCCTTT.

This clonotype was observed at least ten times. The rearrangement uses TRBV24-1 and TRBJ2-1; perhaps D is TRBD1 or TRBD2 (5 bases each). This CDR3 has 12 amino acids. Trimming removed 4 bases from V and 9 bases from J, with 9 bases in between. Looked up from germline, CDR1 is KGHDR and CDR2 is SFDVKD. This CDR3 reads CATSEGTSEQFF. In DNA, the CDR3 is TGTGCCACCAGTGAAGGGACCTCTGAGCAGTTCTTC.

This clonotype was counted at least ten times. The rearrangement uses TRBV27 and TRBJ1-2; possible D gene TRBD1, 5 bases. The V end lost 0 bases, the J end lost 10 bases, and 15 bases lay between the germline ends. Germline V gives CDR1 MNHEY, CDR2 SMNVEV (reference sequence). The CDR3 covers 14 residues. DNA of the CDR3: TGTGCCAGCAGTTTATCCGGGACCGGATCCTCCTACACCTTC. It yields the protein CASSLSGTGSSYTF.

Regarding this clonotype: A clone one base away is much larger, so this may be a read error. This CDR3 reads CASGNTGTTHSPLHF. Here the CDR3 DNA reads TGCGCCAGCGGCAACACCGGGACCACTCATTCACCCCTCCACTTT. The rearrangement uses TRBV5-1 and TRBJ1-6, with D maybe TRBD1 (5 bases). This CDR3 has 15 amino acids. V was trimmed by 7 bases and J by 8 bases, leaving 19 bases between them. The germline V gene has CDR1 SGHRS and CDR2 YFSETQ.

This clonotype was seen a few times. The chain has TRBV7-2 and TRBJ2-1, with D perhaps given as TRBD1 or TRBD2 (5 bases each). Per the germline V gene, CDR1 is SGHTA and CDR2 is FQGNSA. The ends were cut back, 6 bases at V and 7 bases at J, with 19 bases in the middle. CDR3 length equals 15 residues. CDR3 sequence reads: CASRVGDSQLNEQFF. The CDR3 nucleotides read TGTGCCAGCAGGGTGGGGGATAGTCAGTTAAATGAGCAGTTCTTC.

This clonotype was picked up many times. The chain links TRBV12-3 or TRBV12-4 to TRBJ2-1; TRBD2 aligns across 10 bases. V shed 3 bases and J 7 bases; nucleotides not matched to a gene: 9. The CDR3 sequence is 16 residues long. This CDR3 is CASSLASGSVGNEQFF. In nucleotides, the CDR3 is TGTGCCAGCAGTTTGGCTAGCGGGAGCGTTGGGAATGAGCAGTTCTTC.

This clonotype was counted ten times or more. V and J are TRBV6-1 and TRBJ1-1; D not certain. CDR1 and CDR2 (germline): MNHNS, SASEGT. Trimming removed 4 bases from V and 1 base from J, with 13 bases in between. The CDR3 covers 15 residues. The CDR3 reads CASSALVVRNTEAFF. In DNA, the CDR3 is TGTGCCAGCAGTGCCCTTGTGGTTCGGAACACTGAAGCTTTCTTT.

This clonotype was picked up a small number of times. The gene calls are TRBV6-2 or TRBV6-3 and TRBJ2-3; 8 bases map to TRBD2. The junction had 13 bases not matched to a gene; V was cut back by 4 bases and J by 4 bases. Germline loops: CDR1 MNHEY, CDR2 SVGEGT. CDR3 length: 17 amino acids. The CDR3 DNA follows: TGTGCCAGCAGTTTTAGTGTGTCCGGGACTAGTCCAGATACGCAGTATTTT. This sequence encodes CASSFSVSGTSPDTQYF.

A few counts support this clonotype. The chain links TRBV7-2 to TRBJ2-5; D is ambiguous. V gave up 5 bases and J gave up 0 bases, with 13 bases separating them. The CDR3 runs to 15 residues. CDR1 is SGHTA, CDR2 FQGNSA, per germline. This CDR3 reads CASSPWRKNQETQYF. The CDR3 coding sequence is TGTGCCAGCAGCCCCTGGCGGAAGAACCAAGAGACCCAGTACTTC.

This clonotype was detected once. A read error may explain this, as a much larger clone is one base away. The gene calls are TRBV5-1 and TRBJ2-5, with 7 nucleotides matching TRBD2. Germline V gene sequence: CDR1 SGHRS, CDR2 YFSETQ. The CDR3 runs 15 residues. The CDR3 DNA reads TGTGCCAGCAGCTCCCGGCAGCCACGGCGGGAGTCCCAGTACTTC. It codes for CASSSRQPRRESQYF.

This clonotype has ten or more counts. The V call is TRBV6-2 or TRBV6-3, the J call TRBJ2-1; no clear D gene. Germline V lookup: CDR1 MNHEY, CDR2 SVGEGT. The CDR3 consists of 11 residues. The ends were cut back, 10 bases at V and 4 bases at J, with 8 bases in the middle. The CDR3 DNA reads as TGTGCCACCGAAGATTACAATGAGCAGTTCTTC. Translation: CATEDYNEQFF.

This clonotype appeared many times. The rearrangement links TRBV2 to TRBJ2-5; 7 positions agree with TRBD1. This CDR3 is built from 14 residues. The germline gives CDR1 SNHLY, CDR2 FYNNEI. V trimming: 4 bases; J trimming: 3 bases; junction bases outside the gene matches: 5. The CDR3 DNA reads as TGTGCCAGCAGTGGTGGACAGGCGGAAGAGACCCAGTACTTC. The encoded protein is CASSGGQAEETQYF.

This clonotype has ten or more counts. This rearrangement joins TRBV12-3 or TRBV12-4 to TRBJ1-5; a weak D match, TRBD1 (5 bases). The length of the CDR3 is 14 residues. The V and J ends lost 5 bases and 1 base respectively, with 9 bases between them. DNA of the CDR3: TGTGCCAGCAGTGGGGGACGGAGCAATCAGCCCCAGCATTTT. Its translation: CASSGGRSNQPQHF.